This TCR beta chain came from a study of blood T cell repertoires in COVID-19 (dated by TCRdb to the early 2020s). With regard to the full study: Collaborator samples came from the United States, Italy and Spain and covered acute and convalescent phases of COVID-19. Sample metadata almost always included a de-identified subject ID, COVID-19 status, age in years and sex. The dataset comprised deeply sampled blood TCRbeta repertoires from subjects exposed to, actively infected with, or recovered from COVID-19. Samples came from the ongoing ImmuneRACE study (first 160 participants) plus 1,254 subjects from 6 global collaborators. The prospective study material was composed of cDNA or gDNA derived from T cells, B-cell-depleted T cells, or PBMCs. A freely available public database, intended as a resource for researchers studying the immune response to SARS-CoV-2, is where the repertoires were released. Where available, HLA class I and class II types were obtained from metadata supplied by the sample provider rather than from assay-based typing. Paper-wide results and their limitations: Clinical and demographic metadata were provided uncurated, with the amount varying by source and participant.

CDR1 is given as MNHEY and CDR2 as SVGEGT, both from the germline V gene. V was cut back by 5 bases and J by 2 bases, leaving a gap of 7 bases between them. The CDR3 sequence holds 14 residues, the cysteine and phenylalanine included. Of all the DNA, just the CDR3 is kept, 42 bases in frame from base 1. Worth noting for this clone: Its specific antigen is unknown. No base-level quality is on record; no much larger clone is a single base apart.

TCRbeta CDR3 regions were amplified from genomic DNA using the immunoSEQ Assay, a bias-controlled multiplex PCR. Under the source paper's analysis protocol: The number of nucleated cells in each sample was estimated from the amplification of reference gene primers within the assay. To quantify the absolute abundance of each unique TCRbeta CDR3 rearrangement, sequence reads were collapsed and filtered. For each sample, productive Simpson clonality was calculated as the square root of Simpson's diversity index across productive rearrangements. TCRdb took this table from immuneACCESS and kept in-frame rearrangements with V and J called. Such tables lack part of the clones; where checked against another copy, unresolved V genes explain under half of the gap, and the rest is unexplained. V and J calls and clone size are those listed in that table; D and trimming were worked out from the DNA. In all, the sample holds some 160,000 clones, and 85% to 90% of those were seen once. Clones ranked in the top ten supply about 6.6% of the sample.

Participants in the prospective study were enrolled through a virtual design, were aged roughly 18 to 100 years, and lived in roughly 26 United States geographic areas. In the prospective study, cohorts were assigned on the basis of participant-reported clinical history obtained from a screening survey and a study questionnaire. Recovered participants in ImmuneRACE Cohort 3 were defined as having two consecutive negative NP/OP PCR tests, clearance from a healthcare professional, or resolution of symptoms. Mobile phlebotomists in the prospective study collected whole blood, serum and a nasopharyngeal or oropharyngeal swab from every participant. Participants in the prospective study had the option to provide additional blood draws and questionnaires over a roughly 2-month period. Blood samples from the prospective study were shipped frozen or at room temperature prior to DNA extraction.

Sample: PBMCs or T cells enriched from blood (not recorded which). The receptor chain draws on TRBV6-2 or TRBV6-3 and TRBJ2-6; the best D guess is TRBD1, with 5 bases matching. The origin of this receptor is a woman aged 50 to 65 who had recovered from COVID-19. The DNA is as follows: TGTGCCAGCAGTCAGGACACTGGGGCCAACGTCCTGACTTTC. Translated, it gives CASSQDTGANVLTF.